Below are 13 T cell receptor beta chains sequenced from a single sample in a study of CD8 T cells in Susac syndrome. RNA totalling 0.5 to 1 ug underwent reverse transcription with random hexamers. TCRdb reprocessed the immunoSEQ multiplex PCR reads with MiXCR, giving one entry per CDR3 protein. In the table there are around 79,000 distinct CDR3 sequences, approximately 94% of which are singletons. The sequencing input was CD8+ T cells from PBMCs. The source is a human donor with Susac syndrome.

V is TRBV7-9 and J is TRBJ2-7; no reliable D call. Germline loops: CDR1 SEHNR, CDR2 FQNEAQ (reference sequence). The V gene lost 6 bases and the J gene lost 5 bases, with 8 bases spanning the gap. The CDR3 covers 11 residues. CDR3 nucleotide sequence: TGTGCCAGCAGGGGTTCCCACGAGCAGTACTTC. It codes for CASRGSHEQYF.

The chain couples TRBV5-6 to TRBJ2-2; the D is unclear. V was clipped by 3 bases and J by 4 bases, with 16 bases between them. CDR3 size: 16 residues. Looked up from germline, CDR1 is SGHDT and CDR2 is YYEEEE. The CDR3 nucleotides read TGTGCCAGCAGCTCCCGTTCCGAGTACCGCACCGGGGAGCTGTTTTTT. It translates to CASSSRSEYRTGELFF.

The chain is built from TRBV19 and TRBJ2-2; D not resolved. The V gene's germline CDR1 is LNHDA and CDR2 SQIVND (reference sequence). The ends were cut back, 2 bases at V and 1 base at J, with 8 bases in the middle. The CDR3 runs to 15 residues. Written as DNA, the CDR3 is TGTGCCAGTAGTATAACCACTGAGAACACCGGGGAGCTGTTTTTT. Translated, it gives CASSITTENTGELFF.

This sequence joins TRBV20-1 and TRBJ2-3; D is ambiguous. The V end lost 3 bases, the J end lost 0 bases, and 10 bases lay between the germline ends. CDR1 is DFQATT and CDR2 is SNEGSKA in the germline V gene (reference sequence). The CDR3 runs 14 residues. In DNA, the CDR3 is TGCAGTGCTAGTACTACACCTAGCACAGATACGCAGTATTTT. Protein: CSASTTPSTDTQYF.

The rearrangement uses TRBV27 and TRBJ2-7; 8 bases fit TRBD1. J lost 2 bases, V lost 8 bases, and 5 bases had no gene match. The CDR3 consists of 13 residues. Germline CDR1 is MNHEY and CDR2 is SMNVEV (reference sequence). The CDR3 DNA reads TGTGCCAGCTCGGACAGGGTAGCCTACGAGCAGTACTTC. Amino acid sequence: CASSDRVAYEQYF.

The chain combines TRBV5-1 with TRBJ2-7; TRBD1 agrees at 7 bases. J lost 6 bases, V lost 3 bases, and 3 bases had no gene match. The CDR3 contains 12 residues. In germline, CDR1 is SGHRS, CDR2 YFSETQ. This CDR3 is CASSWTGSEQYF. The CDR3 bases are TGCGCCAGCAGCTGGACAGGATCCGAGCAGTACTTC.

The chain couples TRBV6-5 to TRBJ2-7, with D tentatively TRBD1 (5 bases). Looked up from germline, CDR1 is MNHEY and CDR2 is SVGAGI. This CDR3 region has 15 residues. Trimming removed 2 bases at V and 4 bases at J, with 15 bases between. The CDR3 sequence: CASSYPRQGGYEQYF. The CDR3 DNA is TGTGCCAGCAGTTACCCCCGGCAGGGTGGTTACGAGCAGTACTTC.

J is TRBJ1-1 and V is TRBV6-1; D is unclear. Trimming stripped 4 bases from V and 2 bases from J, with 14 bases between. This CDR3 spans 15 amino acids. The germline CDR1 and CDR2 sequences are MNHNS and SASEGT. The CDR3 bases are TGTGCCAGCAGTGGCTGGATCGGACCAAACACTGAAGCTTTCTTT. It yields the protein CASSGWIGPNTEAFF.

This chain connects TRBV2 to TRBJ2-1, with D possibly being TRBD2 (5 bases). The CDR3 contains 12 residues. The V gene's germline CDR1 is SNHLY and CDR2 FYNNEI. Trimming stripped 5 bases from V and 9 bases from J, with 11 bases between. This chain's CDR3 is CASSLPAVEQFF. The CDR3 nucleotides are TGTGCCAGCAGTCTCCCAGCGGTTGAGCAGTTCTTC.

The chain has TRBV9 and TRBJ2-3; D not certain. Germline CDR1 reads SGDLS; CDR2 reads YYNGEE. The CDR3 sequence is 10 residues long. The V end was cut by 7 bases, the J end by 9 bases, with 9 bases between. The CDR3 reads CASSPYTQYF. The CDR3 DNA follows: TGTGCCAGCTCCCCCTACACGCAGTATTTT.

V is TRBV19 and J is TRBJ2-7; possibly TRBD1 or TRBD2 for D (5 bases each). Between the trimmed V and J ends, which lost 5 bases and 5 bases, there was a span of 19 bases. Per the germline V gene, CDR1 is LNHDA and CDR2 is SQIVND (reference sequence). This CDR3 region has 15 residues. The CDR3 DNA follows: TGTGCCAGTAGTCCTTCTCTGGGGGTCAAAAACGAGCAGTACTTC. Its protein is CASSPSLGVKNEQYF.

The chain carries TRBV5-1 and TRBJ1-2, with TRBD1 matching 9 bases. The CDR3 has 15 amino acids. Trimming cost V 4 bases and J 2 bases; bases outside gene matches: 6. CDR1 SGHRS and CDR2 YFSETQ come from the germline V gene. CDR3: CASSKTGGVNYGYTF. Written as DNA, the CDR3 is TGCGCCAGCAGCAAAACAGGGGGCGTGAACTATGGCTACACCTTC.

The chain's CDR3 is CASSLAYRRAYEQYF. The DNA of the CDR3 is TGTGCCAGCAGCTTAGCGTACAGGAGAGCCTACGAGCAGTACTTC. V usage is TRBV7-2 and J usage is TRBJ2-7; D possibly corresponds to TRBD1 (5 bases). V lost 0 bases and J 2 bases, leaving 11 bases between the germline ends. Germline CDR1 reads SGHTA; CDR2 reads FQGNSA. The CDR3 consists of 15 residues.